The subject of this entry is one T cell receptor (beta chain). Its specificity is unknown. The sample belongs to a study of CD8 T cells in Susac syndrome. Points from the study as a whole: That the number of individuals in its TCR sequencing and HLA analysis was relatively small was acknowledged by the study.

In blood CD8+ and CD4+ T cells, TCR beta underwent sequencing. TEMRA cells were FACS-enriched, and CD8+ and CD4+ T cells were isolated negatively. After extraction with the RNeasy kit, about 0.45 to 1 ug of the RNA was reverse transcribed using random hexamers. A multiplex approach, immunoSEQ multiplex PCR, amplified TCR beta CDR3 across 54 Vbeta and 13 Jbeta. One entry per CDR3 protein results from TCRdb running MiXCR on the immunoSEQ multiplex PCR reads. The sample records 170,000 or so distinct CDR3 sequences, 95% being singletons. With 4 bases clipped from V and 2 bases from J, the junction kept 1 base outside the gene matches. CDR1 SGHVS and CDR2 FNYEAQ come from the germline V gene. The CDR3 is made up of 13 amino acids.

What was sequenced was CD8+ T cells from PBMCs. This TCR derives from a human donor with multiple sclerosis. This sequence joins TRBV7-6 and TRBJ2-7; 8 bases are shared with TRBD1. The CDR3 sequence: CASSWGQAYEQYF. CDR3 bases: TGTGCCAGCAGCTGGGGACAGGCCTACGAGCAGTACTTC.